This TCR beta chain was identified during a study of T-cell reconstitution after alpha-beta-depleted transplantation in children. This sample's TCRbeta library carried unique molecular identifier barcodes. MiXCR, applied by TCRdb to the PCR reads, yields one record per CDR3 protein. The sample shows roughly 150,000 distinct CDR3 sequences, over 8.5% of them seen only once. The study's findings and limits: In some patients, recipient T cells and intrathymic progenitors surviving conditioning explained high day-60 diversity. Two months or so post-transplant, alpha-beta T cells reportedly derived from several hundred expanded graft clones. Most T-cell counts and diversity one year after the transplant came from T cells that were newly produced.

Looked up from germline, CDR1 is MNHEY and CDR2 is SVGAGI. The CDR3 length is 13 residues. The V gene lost 0 bases and the J gene lost 5 bases, with 5 bases spanning the gap. In this sample, this clonotype turned up many times. Its antigen is unidentified. Specimen: PBMCs, collected before TCRalphabeta/CD19-depleted stem cell transplant. This chain uses TRBV6-5 with TRBJ2-1; D gene unclear. The clonotype was recovered from a boy between 2 and 10 years old with acute myeloid leukemia, due to receive a stem cell transplant. CDR3 in DNA: TGTGCCAGCAGTTACTCGGGGAACAATGAGCAGTTCTTC. Amino acids: CASSYSGNNEQFF.